The 16 T cell receptor beta chains in this list originate from one sample, sequenced in a study of T cells in Graves' hyperthyroidism and ophthalmopathy. Template material for amplifying TCR beta CDR3 regions consisted of RNA transcripts. The HTBI primer set drove a first-round RT-PCR of the TCR CDR3. TCRdb passed the multiplex PCR reads through MiXCR, listing each CDR3 protein once. The sample includes 300,000 to 500,000 distinct CDR3 sequences, more than 12% of them seen just once. Material: blood. These receptors originate from a man aged 50 to 59 with Graves' ophthalmopathy.

This chain uses TRBV5-5 with TRBJ2-7; the D is unclear. Per the germline V gene, CDR1 is SGHKS and CDR2 is YYEKEE (reference sequence). This CDR3 contains 13 residues. The V end was cut by 0 bases, the J end by 7 bases, with 11 bases between. CDR3 coding DNA: TGTGCCAGCAGCTTGGTAGTTATCGATGAGCAGTACTTC. It translates to CASSLVVIDEQYF.

The table lists this clonotype with many counts. J is TRBJ2-3 and V is TRBV2; TRBD1 aligns across 7 bases. The CDR3 sequence is 15 residues long. After removal of 5 bases from V and 4 bases from J, the junction contained 9 bases not matched to a gene. Per the germline V gene, CDR1 is SNHLY and CDR2 is FYNNEI. In DNA form, the CDR3 reads TGTGCCAGCAGTTCCGACAGGGTTCGATCAGATACGCAGTATTTT. Protein sequence: CASSSDRVRSDTQYF.

This clonotype came up many times. The rearrangement joins TRBV6-2 or TRBV6-3 to TRBJ2-7; TRBD1 is a possible D gene (6 bases). V lost 6 bases, J lost 4 bases, and 22 bases lay in between. Looked up from germline, CDR1 is MNHEY and CDR2 is SVGEGT. The CDR3 length is 16 residues. As DNA, the CDR3 is TGTGCCAGCAGGCCACAGGGTATATCGTCAATTTACGAGCAGTACTTC. Translating gives CASRPQGISSIYEQYF.

Details on this clonotype: A much larger clone is a single base away; this may be a read error. This chain links TRBV20-1 with TRBJ2-1; 7 bases are shared with TRBD2. The CDR3 is made up of 15 amino acids. Germline CDR1 is DFQATT and CDR2 is SNEGSKA (reference sequence). The CDR3 DNA reads TGCAGTGCCAGGAGGCTAGCGGAAAACTACAATGAGCAGCTCTTC. Amino acid sequence: CSARRLAENYNEQLF.

The chain combines TRBV7-2 with TRBJ2-1; 10 positions agree with TRBD2. The CDR3 runs to 15 residues. The germline V gene encodes CDR1 SGHTA and CDR2 FQGNSA. V shed 5 bases and J 7 bases; nucleotides not matched to a gene: 8. In DNA, the CDR3 is TGTGCCAGCAGCGCAGCGGGAGGGTCGTGGAATGAGCAGTTCTTC. Translated: CASSAAGGSWNEQFF.

This clonotype was found a few times. V usage is TRBV5-1 and J usage is TRBJ2-5; D is perhaps TRBD2 (6 bases). The CDR3 runs 14 residues. Trimming left V 4 bases short and J 2 bases short, with 12 bases between. Germline CDR1 is SGHRS and CDR2 is YFSETQ. CDR3 residues: CASSPGVRQETQYF. The CDR3 nucleotides are TGCGCCAGCAGCCCGGGAGTTCGGCAAGAGACCCAGTACTTC.

This clonotype came up a few times. The rearrangement links TRBV20-1 to TRBJ2-2; 11 nucleotides align to TRBD2. Germline V gene sequence: CDR1 DFQATT, CDR2 SNEGSKA (reference sequence). The J segment lost 4 bases and the V segment lost 0 bases, leaving 7 bases of the junction unmatched. This CDR3 has 17 residues. The CDR3 protein is CSARDSLAGGSTGELFF. The CDR3 bases are TGCAGTGCTAGAGATTCCCTAGCGGGAGGTAGCACCGGGGAGCTGTTTTTT.

This clonotype was seen a few times. This rearrangement joins TRBV6-4 to TRBJ2-1; 7 bases align to TRBD2. From germline, CDR1 is MRHNA and CDR2 SNTAGT. Germline trimming cut 7 bases from V and 2 bases from J; bases unmatched to any gene: 5. The CDR3 is 14 residues long. This CDR3 is CASTLGLAYNEQFF. The CDR3, as DNA: TGTGCCAGCACCCTAGGACTAGCCTACAATGAGCAGTTCTTC.

This clonotype was recorded at least ten times. The rearrangement links TRBV18 to TRBJ1-6; D is uncertain. CDR1 and CDR2 from the germline V gene are KGHSH and LQKENI. V was cut by 4 bases and J by 7 bases, with 14 bases left in between. CDR3 size: 15 residues. The CDR3 DNA reads as TGTGCCAGCTCACAACGGACCCCGGAGAATTCACCCCTCCACTTT. This gives the protein CASSQRTPENSPLHF.

The chain combines TRBV9 with TRBJ2-2, with TRBD2 identical over 10 bases. The V segment lost 0 bases and the J segment 1 base; nucleotides outside the gene matches: 3. The V gene's germline CDR1 is SGDLS and CDR2 YYNGEE. The CDR3 runs to 17 residues. The CDR3 bases are TGTGCCAGCAGCGTAGTAGGACTAGCGGTGAACACCGGGGAGCTGTTTTTT. Residues: CASSVVGLAVNTGELFF.

The chain recombines TRBV12-3 or TRBV12-4 with TRBJ2-7; TRBD2 matches 13 bases. V dropped 6 bases and J dropped 4; count of bases not matched to a gene: 9. CDR3 length: 16 residues. The CDR3 is CASRLGTSGIAYEQYF. CDR3 nucleotides: TGTGCCAGCAGACTAGGGACTAGCGGGATTGCTTACGAGCAGTACTTC.

The J gene is TRBJ2-5, the V gene TRBV5-6, with 7 bases that match TRBD2. Germline trimming cut 0 bases from V and 4 bases from J; bases unmatched to any gene: 18. There are 19 residues in the CDR3. Germline assignment: CDR1 SGHDT and CDR2 YYEEEE. The CDR3 spells CASSLAISLMGGRSETQYF. The CDR3 DNA follows: TGTGCCAGCAGCTTGGCCATATCCCTGATGGGAGGGCGGTCAGAGACCCAGTACTTC.

This clonotype has a count of ten or more. The V call is TRBV28, the J call TRBJ2-4; no clear D gene. The V end lost 3 bases, the J end lost 0 bases, and 12 bases lay between the germline ends. The length of the CDR3 is 16 residues. The germline CDR1 and CDR2 sequences are MDHEN and SYDVKM. CDR3: CASSLRGSLAKNIQYF. The CDR3, as DNA: TGTGCCAGCAGTTTGAGAGGTAGTTTAGCCAAAAACATTCAGTACTTC.

This clonotype has more than one count but fewer than ten. CDR3 coding DNA: TGTGCCAGCAGCTTTCGGGGTGATAACACCATATATTTT. The encoded protein is CASSFRGDNTIYF. The V and J genes are TRBV7-3 and TRBJ1-3, with D uncertain. CDR3 length equals 13 residues. Per the germline V gene, CDR1 is SGHTA and CDR2 is FQGTGA. The V gene lost 3 bases and the J gene lost 7 bases, with 10 bases spanning the gap.

This clonotype came up many times. The chain links TRBV10-2 to TRBJ2-2, with D possibly matching TRBD2 (6 bases). Germline V gives CDR1 WSHSY, CDR2 SAAADI. The ends were cut back, 7 bases at V and 4 bases at J, with 13 bases in the middle. The length of the CDR3 is 14 residues. Here the CDR3 DNA reads TGCGCCAGCAAGGCGGGAAAGGGCACCGGGGAGCTGTTTTTT. Translated: CASKAGKGTGELFF.

The rearrangement joins TRBV5-4 to TRBJ2-2; D might be TRBD1 or TRBD2, each matching 5 bases. V lost 4 bases, J lost 6 bases, and 16 bases lay in between. CDR1 is SGHNT, CDR2 YYREEE, per germline (reference sequence). CDR3 length: 15 amino acids. The CDR3 is CASSETRGVAGELFF. The CDR3 nucleotides read TGTGCCAGCAGCGAGACCCGGGGCGTGGCCGGGGAGCTGTTTTTT.